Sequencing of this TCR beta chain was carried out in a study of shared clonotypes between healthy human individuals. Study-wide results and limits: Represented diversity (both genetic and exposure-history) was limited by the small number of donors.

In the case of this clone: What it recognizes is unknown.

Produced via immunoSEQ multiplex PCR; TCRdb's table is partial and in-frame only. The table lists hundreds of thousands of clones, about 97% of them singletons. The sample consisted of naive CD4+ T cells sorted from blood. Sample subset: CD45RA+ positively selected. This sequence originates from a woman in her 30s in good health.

CDR3 residues: CASSRGAARDEQFF. The CDR3 DNA sequence: TGTGCCAGCAGCCGAGGGGCCGCCCGGGATGAGCAGTTCTTC. The chain joins TRBV7-3 to TRBJ2-1, with D tentatively TRBD1 or TRBD2 (5 bases each). CDR3 length: 14 residues. Germline loops: CDR1 SGHTA, CDR2 FQGTGA. Between the trimmed V and J ends, which lost 5 bases and 8 bases, there was a span of 16 bases. The full variable domain, in which reference TRBV7-3 and TRBJ2-1 provide the parts outside the CDR3, is GAGVSQTPSNKVTEKGKYVELRCDPISGHTALYWYRQSLGQGPEFLIYFQGTGAADDSGLPNDRFFAVRPEGSVSTLKIQRTERGDSAVYLCASSRGAARDEQFFGPGTRLTVL.